This TCR beta chain was profiled in a study of vaccination effects on CD4 cells after COVID-19. General study results and limits: After vaccination of healthy people, only 1 of 255 vaccine-induced clones cross-reacted with common cold coronaviruses. Clonal contraction was marked in infection- and vaccine-induced clones late after vaccination. A shortage of convalescent patients and an absence of early post-infection timepoints characterized the study.

With regard to this clone: Its antigen is as yet unknown.

This table comes from immunoSEQ multiplex PCR, and its TCRdb copy is limited to in-frame clones, with some not included. The sample contains tens of thousands of clones, 73% of which appear only once. Following culture for nine to ten days, CD4+ T cells were isolated. Having tested negative for nucleocapsid antibodies, the vaccine recipients showed no prior SARS-CoV-2 infection. V was shortened by 1 base and J by 1 base, with 10 bases between the two germline ends. This CDR3 is built from 16 residues. Per the germline V gene, CDR1 is MDHEN and CDR2 is SYDVKM. The chain links TRBV28 to TRBJ2-2; maybe TRBD1 (7 bases). This specimen was CD4+ T cells from PBMCs cultured without peptide, taken before COVID-19 vaccination. This sequence originates from a human donor who received a COVID-19 vaccine. The CDR3 DNA is TGTGCCAGCAGTTTATACCAGGGGGGGAACACCGGGGAGCTGTTTTTT. This sequence encodes CASSLYQGGNTGELFF. Based on the CDR3 plus reference TRBV28 and TRBJ2-2, the full variable domain is DVKVTQSSRYLVKRTGEKVFLECVQDMDHENMFWYRQDPGLGLRLIYFSYDVKMKEKGDIPEGYSVSREKKERFSLILESASTNQTSMYLCASSLYQGGNTGELFFGEGSRLTVL.